A single sample gave rise to the 13 T cell receptor beta chains below, sequenced in a study of shared clonotypes between healthy human individuals. The protocol was immunoSEQ multiplex PCR, while the TCRdb copy is restricted to in-frame clones and leaves out a portion. The repertoire includes a few million clones, approximately 90% of them detected once, and roughly 0.34% sits in the top ten. Sequenced: naive CD4+ T cells from PBMCs. The subset here: CD45RA+ positively selected. These receptors were taken from a man aged 18 to 30 in good health. Some clones in this sample may be carry-over from other donors' samples.

This chain connects TRBV5-1 to TRBJ2-3, with D unclear. Trimming pared 0 bases from V and 2 bases from J, leaving 4 bases between. This CDR3 contains 13 residues. The germline V gene has CDR1 SGHRS and CDR2 YFSETQ. The CDR3 spells CASSLDTTDTQYF. The DNA for the CDR3 is TGCGCCAGCAGCTTGGACACCACAGATACGCAGTATTTT.

V is TRBV5-6 and J is TRBJ2-1; D may be TRBD1 (5 bases). In germline, CDR1 is SGHDT, CDR2 YYEEEE. With 2 bases removed from V and 6 bases from J, the gap between germline ends came to 12 bases. The length of the CDR3 is 14 residues. DNA of the CDR3: TGTGCCAGCAGCTTCCCCCCAGGGCCCAATGAGCAGTTCTTC. Protein sequence: CASSFPPGPNEQFF.

This chain uses TRBV11-2 with TRBJ1-5; D unresolved. V shed 1 base and J shed 3 bases, with 10 bases lying between them. Germline values: CDR1 SGHAT, CDR2 FQNNGV. The CDR3 is made up of 15 amino acids. The CDR3 is CASSLGLGINQPQHF. The CDR3 region has the DNA TGTGCCAGCAGCTTAGGCCTAGGCATCAATCAGCCCCAGCATTTT.

This sequence joins TRBV29-1 and TRBJ2-5, with 9 bases aligning to TRBD1. Per germline, CDR1 SQVTM and CDR2 ANQGSEA. The CDR3 length is 14 residues. With V trimmed by 7 bases and J by 2 bases, 8 bases remained unmatched. CDR3 nucleotide sequence: TGCAGCGCAACAGGACAGGGGTTGCAAGAGACCCAGTACTTC. Its protein is CSATGQGLQETQYF.

The chain recombines TRBV5-1 with TRBJ1-3; tentatively, D is TRBD1 (5 bases). The CDR3 runs to 14 residues. Germline V gene sequence: CDR1 SGHRS, CDR2 YFSETQ. V lost 5 bases to trimming and J lost 0 bases, with 9 bases between them. The CDR3 DNA reads as TGCGCCAGCAGTACAGGAAACTCTGGAAACACCATATATTTT. Encoded protein: CASSTGNSGNTIYF.

V usage is TRBV6-5 and J usage is TRBJ2-2; 11 positions match TRBD2. The CDR3 has 15 amino acids. V lost 6 bases, J lost 10 bases, and 10 bases stayed unmatched. Germline V gene sequence: CDR1 MNHEY, CDR2 SVGAGI. The CDR3 protein is CASRPIAGGAEELFF. The CDR3 DNA sequence: TGTGCCAGCAGACCGATAGCGGGGGGGGCGGAGGAGCTGTTTTTT.

The genes are TRBV5-4 and TRBJ1-4; D remains ambiguous. Per the germline V gene, CDR1 is SGHNT and CDR2 is YYREEE (reference sequence). The CDR3 is 14 amino acids. V was pared by 4 bases and J by 8 bases, with 15 bases between. The CDR3 DNA reads as TGTGCCAGCAGCATACAAAGGTCCGGCGAAAAACTGTTTTTT. It encodes CASSIQRSGEKLFF.

This chain joins TRBV18 and TRBJ1-4; the match to TRBD1 covers 12 bases. Germline V lookup: CDR1 KGHSH, CDR2 LQKENI. The CDR3 is 15 amino acids. With V trimmed by 1 base and J by 8 bases, 2 bases remained unmatched. CDR3 amino acids: CASSPQGQGAEKLFF. CDR3 coding DNA: TGTGCCAGCTCACCACAGGGACAGGGGGCAGAAAAACTGTTTTTT.

The gene calls are TRBV6-1 and TRBJ2-6; D remains unclear. V gave up 4 bases and J gave up 0 bases, with 7 bases separating them. This CDR3 is 15 amino acids long. Germline V gene lookup returns CDR1 MNHNS and CDR2 SASEGT. The CDR3 loop is CASSGLGSGANVLTF. The CDR3, as DNA: TGTGCCAGCAGTGGCTTGGGCTCTGGGGCCAACGTCCTGACTTTC.

The chain joins TRBV5-8 to TRBJ1-5; no reliable D call. The germline V and J ends were trimmed by 4 bases and 3 bases, with 14 bases remaining between them. Per the germline V gene, CDR1 is SGHTS and CDR2 is YDEGEE. The length of the CDR3 is 15 residues. The CDR3 reads CASSPPSLHNQPQHF. CDR3 in DNA: TGTGCCAGCAGCCCCCCCTCCCTTCACAATCAGCCCCAGCATTTT. The whole variable domain, remainder taken from reference TRBV5-8 and TRBJ1-5, is EAGVTQSPTHLIKTRGQQATLRCSPISGHTSVYWYQQALGLGLQFLLWYDEGEERNRGNFPPRFSGRQFPNYSSELNVNALELEDSALYLCASSPPSLHNQPQHFGDGTRLSIL.

The chain recombines TRBV4-3 with TRBJ2-3; 12 bases are a match to TRBD2. Germline V gene data show CDR1 as LGHNA and CDR2 as YSLEER. V lost 4 bases, J lost 4 bases, and 9 bases stayed unmatched. The CDR3 is 17 residues long. CDR3 in amino acids: CASSLQTSGGSADTQYF. DNA for the CDR3: TGCGCCAGCAGCCTACAGACTAGCGGGGGTTCGGCAGATACGCAGTATTTT.

The CDR3 sequence is CASSLAPDSEKLFF. The CDR3 coding sequence is TGCGCCAGCAGCTTGGCCCCAGATTCGGAAAAACTGTTTTTT. The chain links TRBV5-1 to TRBJ1-4; D not certain. The V gene lost 0 bases and the J gene lost 8 bases, with 11 bases spanning the gap. The CDR3 is made up of 14 amino acids. Germline-derived CDR1 and CDR2 are SGHRS and YFSETQ.

This chain links TRBV10-3 with TRBJ2-7, with 7 bases matching TRBD2. The CDR3 sequence is 14 residues long. The junction had 10 bases not matched to a gene; V was cut back by 8 bases and J by 3 bases. Germline V gene data show CDR1 as ENHRY and CDR2 as SYGVKD. This CDR3 reads CAIGRGNTLYEQYF. CDR3 nucleotides: TGTGCCATCGGGAGGGGAAATACTCTCTACGAGCAGTACTTC.